Following are 22 T cell receptor beta chains from one sample sequenced in a study of T cells in Graves' hyperthyroidism and ophthalmopathy. Amplified regions were TCR beta CDR3 sequences from RNA transcripts. With the HTBI primer set, the TCR CDR3 went through a first round of RT-PCR. Each CDR3 protein gets one entry after TCRdb re-called the multiplex PCR reads with MiXCR. The table lists 350,000 to 450,000 distinct CDR3 sequences, about a sixth of them singletons. Sequenced material: blood. The receptors here all came from a woman under 40 with Graves' hyperthyroidism that later progressed to Graves' ophthalmopathy.

The CDR3: CAGSRKGEAFF. DNA for the CDR3: TGTGCCGGGTCGAGGAAGGGTGAAGCTTTCTTT. This chain uses TRBV19 with TRBJ1-1, with D hard to call. CDR1 is LNHDA and CDR2 is SQIVND in the germline V gene (reference sequence). Between the trimmed V and J ends, which lost 11 bases and 7 bases, there was a span of 14 bases. This CDR3 contains 11 residues.

The V call is TRBV5-5, the J call TRBJ1-2, with a possible D match to TRBD1 (5 bases). V was trimmed by 3 bases and J by 1 base, leaving 7 bases between them. Per germline, CDR1 SGHKS and CDR2 YYEKEE (reference sequence). This CDR3 has 13 amino acids. The CDR3 DNA is TGTGCCAGCAGCTCGACAGTTAACTATGGCTACACCTTC. Its protein product is CASSSTVNYGYTF.

This clonotype occurred many times. This sequence joins TRBV20-1 and TRBJ2-1; TRBD2 matches at 12 bases. CDR3 length: 14 amino acids. V lost 6 bases, J lost 4 bases, and 4 bases stayed unmatched. Germline-derived CDR1 and CDR2 are DFQATT and SNEGSKA (reference sequence). The CDR3 region is CSAQLAGGYNEQFF. CDR3 sequence (DNA): TGCAGTGCCCAACTAGCGGGAGGTTACAATGAGCAGTTCTTC.

This clonotype was counted between two and nine times. This chain uses TRBV14 with TRBJ2-7; D not resolved. Germline loops: CDR1 SGHDN, CDR2 FVKESK. This CDR3 has 15 residues. The germline V and J ends were trimmed by 0 bases and 0 bases, with 9 bases remaining between them. The CDR3 is CASSQDMAPSYEQYF. The CDR3 bases are TGTGCCAGCAGCCAAGATATGGCACCCTCCTACGAGCAGTACTTC. Full variable domain (outside the CDR3, taken from reference TRBV14 and TRBJ2-7): EAGVTQFPSHSVIEKGQTVTLRCDPISGHDNLYWYRRVMGKEIKFLLHFVKESKQDESGMPNNRFLAERTGGTYSTLKVQPAELEDSGVYFCASSQDMAPSYEQYFGPGTRLTVT.

This clonotype occurred many times. CDR3 loop: CATSRGQVLRAQYF. CDR3 nucleotide sequence: TGTGCCACCAGCAGGGGACAAGTACTACGAGCGCAGTACTTC. The rearrangement joins TRBV15 to TRBJ2-7, with D tentatively TRBD1 (6 bases). This CDR3 comprises 14 residues. Germline V gene lookup returns CDR1 LNHNV and CDR2 YYDKDF (reference sequence). The germline V and J ends were trimmed by 3 bases and 9 bases, with 18 bases remaining between them.

The CDR3 nucleotides are TGTGCCAGCAGCGTAGGGGTGGACCTAAGCTCCTACGAGCAGTACTTC. Its protein is CASSVGVDLSSYEQYF. The V call is TRBV9, the J call TRBJ2-7; D unclear. Germline V lookup: CDR1 SGDLS, CDR2 YYNGEE. Trimming took 0 bases from V and 0 from J, leaving 13 bases between them. This CDR3 has 16 residues.

This clonotype was found many times. V and J are TRBV5-6 and TRBJ2-5, with a weak D call TRBD1 (7 bases). CDR1 and CDR2 (germline): SGHDT, YYEEEE. The V gene lost 0 bases and the J gene lost 4 bases, with 10 bases spanning the gap. This CDR3 is 14 amino acids long. In DNA form, the CDR3 reads TGTGCCAGCAGCTTGGCAGGGGGGCTAGAGACCCAGTACTTC. It specifies CASSLAGGLETQYF.

On this clonotype itself: A much larger clone sits a single nucleotide away, making a read error possible. The CDR3 coding sequence is TGTGCCATCAGCTCCTATAAATCCCGGGACAGACGTGGCTACACCTTC. Translating gives CAISSYKSRDRRGYTF. V gene TRBV11-2 combines with J gene TRBJ1-2; 7 positions agree with TRBD1. Germline V CDR1 and CDR2: SGHAT, FQNNGV. The CDR3 covers 16 residues.

This clonotype was seen many times. The CDR3: CASSPHAPAGQPQHF. The CDR3 region has the DNA TGTGCCAGCAGTCCCCATGCACCGGCGGGTCAGCCCCAGCATTTT. The V gene is TRBV12-3 or TRBV12-4, the J gene TRBJ1-5; no reliable D call. The CDR3 spans 15 residues. Trimming took off 5 bases at V and 6 bases at J, with 17 bases between the two ends.

This clonotype was found many times. The junction departs from the called germline gene at one end, perhaps through a read error. The chain carries TRBV15 and TRBJ2-7, with 7 bases identical to TRBD2. Germline V gene sequence: CDR1 LNHNV, CDR2 YYDKDF (reference sequence). This CDR3 is built from 14 residues. CDR3 sequence: CTTKEGGDPEEQYF. The DNA for the CDR3 is TGTACCACCAAAGAGGGAGGGGATCCGGAGGAGCAGTACTTC.

A note on this clonotype: A much larger clone differs from this one at a single base, so this may be a read error. The chain couples TRBV6-1 to TRBJ2-4; D call uncertain. Germline assignment: CDR1 MNHNS and CDR2 SASEGT. CDR3 length equals 13 residues. This CDR3 is CASTEMQLNIQYF. Here the CDR3 DNA reads TGTGCCAGCACTGAAATGCAGCTAAACATTCAGTACTTC.

This clonotype was found many times. The chain carries TRBV5-1 and TRBJ1-1, with D uncertain. CDR1 and CDR2 from the germline V gene are SGHRS and YFSETQ. The germline V and J ends were trimmed by 3 bases and 4 bases, with 13 bases remaining between them. The CDR3 runs to 14 residues. CDR3 sequence: CASSSQVSSTEAFF. CDR3 nucleotides: TGCGCCAGCAGCTCCCAGGTTTCCTCCACTGAAGCTTTCTTT.

This clonotype appeared many times. The chain is built from TRBV24-1 and TRBJ2-1; 7 nucleotides line up with TRBD2. CDR1 is KGHDR, CDR2 SFDVKD, per germline. Germline trimming cut 4 bases from V and 4 bases from J; bases unmatched to any gene: 0. The CDR3 length is 13 residues. CDR3 residues: CATSDGRYNEQFF. In nucleotides, the CDR3 is TGTGCCACCAGTGACGGGAGGTACAATGAGCAGTTCTTC.

The gene calls are TRBV12-3 or TRBV12-4 and TRBJ2-7; no reliable D call. The length of the CDR3 is 12 residues. Trimming cost V 4 bases and J 3 bases, with 7 bases left between them. As DNA, the CDR3 is TGTGCCAGCAGTTCGGACCTCTACGAGCAGTACTTC. Amino acids: CASSSDLYEQYF.

In this sample, this clonotype turned up many times. This chain connects TRBV12-3 or TRBV12-4 to TRBJ1-5, with D unresolved. V dropped 8 bases and J dropped 9 bases, with 14 bases sitting between them. The CDR3 is 12 amino acids. CDR3 sequence: CASGIGGSPQHF. The DNA of the CDR3 is TGTGCCAGCGGAATTGGAGGATCGCCCCAGCATTTT.

J is TRBJ2-3 and V is TRBV5-1; TRBD1 matches 7 bases. V gave up 2 bases and J gave up 5 bases; unmatched junction bases: 5. Germline values: CDR1 SGHRS, CDR2 YFSETQ. CDR3 length: 14 amino acids. DNA for the CDR3: TGCGCCAGCAGCTTAAGGGGGCGCGTAGATACGCAGTATTTT. Translation gives CASSLRGRVDTQYF.

This clonotype was counted many times. This rearrangement joins TRBV6-2 or TRBV6-3 to TRBJ2-3; the match to TRBD2 covers 14 bases. The CDR3 totals 16 residues. Germline-derived CDR1 and CDR2 are MNHEY and SVGEGT. Losses at the gene ends were 5 bases for V and 5 bases for J; bases not matched to a gene: 6. CDR3 DNA sequence: TGTGCCAGCAGTCGACTAGCGGGGGGGCAGGGAGATACGCAGTATTTT. Translation gives CASSRLAGGQGDTQYF.

The rearrangement links TRBV6-4 to TRBJ2-1; D uncertain. The V and J ends lost 2 bases and 2 bases respectively, with 7 bases between them. This CDR3 contains 14 residues. Germline V lookup: CDR1 MRHNA, CDR2 SNTAGT. For the CDR3, the DNA is TGTGCCAGCAGTGACGTGGTCCCCTACAATGAGCAGTTCTTC. This sequence encodes CASSDVVPYNEQFF.

This clonotype was counted at least ten times. The V and J genes are TRBV24-1 and TRBJ2-1; TRBD1 agrees at 9 bases. With V trimmed by 2 bases and J by 7 bases, 2 bases remained unmatched. There are 14 residues in the CDR3. CDR1 KGHDR and CDR2 SFDVKD come from the germline V gene. In nucleotides, the CDR3 is TGTGCCACCAGTGATTGGGACAGGGCGAATGAGCAGTTCTTC. It specifies CATSDWDRANEQFF.

This clonotype appeared many times. A much larger clonotype is one base distant, so this may be a read error. This sequence joins TRBV27 and TRBJ2-1; 9 nucleotides line up with TRBD1. The CDR3 contains 16 residues. CDR1 and CDR2 (germline): MNHEY, SMNVEV (reference sequence). The CDR3 nucleotides are TGTGCCAGCAGTCCTTCCGACAGGGGGGTCTACAATGAGCGGTTCTTC. This sequence encodes CASSPSDRGVYNERFF.

At least ten counts were recorded for this clonotype. V and J are TRBV27 and TRBJ1-2; TRBD1 aligns across 12 bases. The J segment lost 8 bases and the V segment lost 3 bases, leaving 1 base of the junction unmatched. The CDR3 consists of 13 residues. Germline V lookup: CDR1 MNHEY, CDR2 SMNVEV (reference sequence). DNA of the CDR3: TGTGCCAGCAGTTTCGGGACAGGGGGCGGCTACACCTTC. Its protein product is CASSFGTGGGYTF.

This clonotype was observed at least ten times. The CDR3 coding sequence is TGTGCCAGCAGTGGTCTCCTTGAGGCAGCTTTCAATGAAAAACTGTTTTTT. It translates to CASSGLLEAAFNEKLFF. The chain links TRBV2 to TRBJ1-4; D gene uncertain. Between the trimmed V and J ends, which lost 4 bases and 5 bases, there was a span of 20 bases. The length of the CDR3 is 17 residues. Germline V gives CDR1 SNHLY, CDR2 FYNNEI.